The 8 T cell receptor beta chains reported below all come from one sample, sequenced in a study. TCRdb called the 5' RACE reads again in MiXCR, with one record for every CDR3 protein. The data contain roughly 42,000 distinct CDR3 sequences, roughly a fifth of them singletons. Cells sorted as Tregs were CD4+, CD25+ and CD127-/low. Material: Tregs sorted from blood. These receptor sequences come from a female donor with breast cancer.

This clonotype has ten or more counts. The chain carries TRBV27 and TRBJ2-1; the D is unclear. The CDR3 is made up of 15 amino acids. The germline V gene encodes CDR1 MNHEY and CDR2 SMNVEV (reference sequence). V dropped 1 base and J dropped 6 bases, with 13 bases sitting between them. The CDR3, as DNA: TGTGCCAGCAGTTTATTCAGGAATCAATTCAATGAGCAGTTCTTC. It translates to CASSLFRNQFNEQFF.

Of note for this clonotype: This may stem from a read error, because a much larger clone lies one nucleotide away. The CDR3 nucleotides are TGTGCCAGCAGCTTAAGTAGGGACAGGACGAACACCGGGGGGCTGTTTTTT. Residues: CASSLSRDRTNTGGLFF. This chain links TRBV9 with TRBJ2-2, with 8 nucleotides matching TRBD1. From germline, CDR1 is SGDLS and CDR2 YYNGEE. This CDR3 comprises 17 residues. The variable domain in full, with the rest retrieved from reference TRBV9 and TRBJ2-2, is DSGVTQTPKHLITATGQRVTLRCSPRSGDLSVYWYQQSLDQGLQFLIQYYNGEERAKGNILERFSAQQFPDLHSELNLSSLELGDSALYFCASSLSRDRTNTGGLFFGEGSRLTVL.

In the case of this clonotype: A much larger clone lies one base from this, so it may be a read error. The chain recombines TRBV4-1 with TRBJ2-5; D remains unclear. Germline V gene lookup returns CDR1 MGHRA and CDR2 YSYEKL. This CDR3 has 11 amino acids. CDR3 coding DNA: TGCGCCAGCATCCAATATGAGACCCAGTACTTC. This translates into CASIQYETQYF.

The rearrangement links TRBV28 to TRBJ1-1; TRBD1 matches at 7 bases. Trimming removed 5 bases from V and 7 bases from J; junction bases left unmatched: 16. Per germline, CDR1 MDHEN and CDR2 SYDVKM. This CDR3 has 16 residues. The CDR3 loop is CASSRGSGGWDNEAFF. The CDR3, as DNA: TGTGCCAGCAGTCGGGGTTCAGGGGGGTGGGATAATGAAGCTTTCTTT.

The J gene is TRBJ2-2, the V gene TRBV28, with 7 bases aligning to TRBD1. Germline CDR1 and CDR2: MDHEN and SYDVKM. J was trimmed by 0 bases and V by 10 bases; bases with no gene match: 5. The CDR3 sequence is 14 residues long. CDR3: CATSGQTNTGELFF. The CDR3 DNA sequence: TGTGCCACGTCGGGACAGACGAACACCGGGGAGCTGTTTTTT. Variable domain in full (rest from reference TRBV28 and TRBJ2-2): DVKVTQSSRYLVKRTGEKVFLECVQDMDHENMFWYRQDPGLGLRLIYFSYDVKMKEKGDIPEGYSVSREKKERFSLILESASTNQTSMYLCATSGQTNTGELFFGEGSRLTVL.

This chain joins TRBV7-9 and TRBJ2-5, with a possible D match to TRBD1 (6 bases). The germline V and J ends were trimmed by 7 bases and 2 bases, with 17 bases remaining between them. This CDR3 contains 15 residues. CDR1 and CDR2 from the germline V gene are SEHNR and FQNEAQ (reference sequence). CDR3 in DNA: TGTGCCAGCACCTCGGTACAGGGTCCTCAAGAGACCCAGTACTTC. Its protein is CASTSVQGPQETQYF.

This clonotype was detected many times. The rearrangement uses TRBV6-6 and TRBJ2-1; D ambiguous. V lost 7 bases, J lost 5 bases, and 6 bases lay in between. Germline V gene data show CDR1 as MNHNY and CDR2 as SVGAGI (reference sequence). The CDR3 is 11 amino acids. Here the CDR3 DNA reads TGTGCCAGCACCTGGCACAATGAGCAGTTCTTC. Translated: CASTWHNEQFF.

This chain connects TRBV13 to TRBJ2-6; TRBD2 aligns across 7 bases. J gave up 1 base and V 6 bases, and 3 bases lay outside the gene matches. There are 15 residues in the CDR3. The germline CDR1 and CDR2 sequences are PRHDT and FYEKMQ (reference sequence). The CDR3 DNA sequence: TGTGCCAGCAGTCCCGGGGGGTCTGGGGCCAACGTCCTGACTTTC. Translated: CASSPGGSGANVLTF.